This T cell receptor beta chain appears in the sequencing data of a study of OX40 agonist ivuxolimab in advanced cancers. The wider study: Three patients responded partially, comprising one with hepatocellular carcinoma and two with cutaneous melanoma. Study-level findings and limits: Undetermined was the antigen specificity of the expanded peripheral T cells.

Concerning this clone itself: Its antigen is not identified.

The CDR3 is 10 residues long. The germline V gene has CDR1 DFQATT and CDR2 SNEGSKA (reference sequence). V was cut by 3 bases and J by 3 bases, with 2 bases left in between. Only in-frame clones appear in the TCRdb table, and some are missing; sequencing was by immunoSEQ multiplex PCR. Of just under 65,000 clones in the sample, 85% to 90% are singletons; the top ten hold less than 14%. Autoimmune disease history or systemic immunosuppression barred patients. The source material was CD4+ or CD8+ T cells sorted from blood, sampled in a trial of the OX40 agonist ivuxolimab. The rearrangement uses TRBV20-1 and TRBJ1-1, with D hard to call. The sequence came from an adult with an advanced solid tumor such as melanoma, head and neck, liver or kidney cancer. The CDR3 sequence is CSARYTEAFF. The DNA of the CDR3 is TGCAGTGCTAGGTACACTGAAGCTTTCTTT.